The clone carrying this TCR beta chain occurred many times. This CDR3 spans 15 amino acids. The V end lost 1 base, the J end lost 2 bases, and 12 bases lay between the germline ends. Then a second PCR, running about 7 to 11 cycles, was carried out with a sample-barcoded 5' primer and a J-beta primer mix. Each CDR3 protein is one row after TCRdb ran MiXCR on the 5' RACE reads. The table records approximately 1,700,000 distinct CDR3 sequences, about 39% of them present only once. The entry originates in a study of blood T cells in healthy people across ages. Isolation recovered at least 7 million PBMCs from every sample.

Sequences were obtained from blood. The sequence was obtained from a human donor in good health. V gene TRBV12-3 or TRBV12-4 combines with J gene TRBJ2-7, with D perhaps given as TRBD1 or TRBD2 (6 bases each). The CDR3 DNA reads as TGTGCCAGCAGTTTAGGTGGGGGGCTTCCCTACGAGCAGTACTTC. This encodes CASSLGGGLPYEQYF.